This record concerns one TCR beta chain sequence. Its specificity is unknown. The source of the sample is a study of OX40 agonist ivuxolimab in advanced cancers. Study overall: Three patients, one with hepatocellular carcinoma and two with cutaneous melanoma, achieved partial responses. Study-wide points: Relative to CD4+, CD8+ T cells held more expanded clones on average. Among the lowest levels of clonal expansion were found in partial responders at 0.1-3.0 mg/kg.

Germline V gene lookup returns CDR1 SEHNR and CDR2 FQNEAQ (reference sequence). The CDR3 consists of 12 residues. V lost 0 bases and J lost 6, with 3 bases in between. Produced via immunoSEQ multiplex PCR; TCRdb's table is partial and in-frame only. In the table there are 56,000 or so clones, approximately 83% of which are singletons. Blood samples were obtained at baseline, cycle 4 day 1, and cycle 7 day 1. J is TRBJ2-1 and V is TRBV7-9; D not resolved. Specimen: CD4+ or CD8+ T cells sorted from blood, collected in a trial of the OX40 agonist ivuxolimab. The TCR comes from an adult with an advanced solid tumor such as melanoma, head and neck, liver or kidney cancer. The CDR3 loop reads CASSLAPNEQFF. CDR3 bases: TGTGCCAGCAGCTTAGCCCCCAATGAGCAGTTCTTC.